This entry describes one T cell receptor beta chain. This entry comes from a study of neoadjuvant anti-PD-1 for oral cavity cancer. Per the germline V gene, CDR1 is MNHNS and CDR2 is SASEGT. V lost 6 bases, J lost 8 bases, and 19 bases lay in between. The CDR3 consists of 14 residues. These oral cavity squamous cell carcinomas were HPV-negative and locally advanced. Blood cells were analyzed directly, without culture or expansion. Blood libraries mostly used about 0.5 ug genomic DNA, six replicates each. Some clones are missing from TCRdb's copy, which holds only in-frame ones; the method was immunoSEQ multiplex PCR. Of around 62,000 clones in the sample, approximately 79% were seen once.

This specimen was PBMCs, taken before nivolumab (anti-PD-1) treatment. V usage is TRBV6-1 and J usage is TRBJ1-2, with D hard to call. This receptor was obtained from a person between 40 and 80 years old with oral cavity squamous cell carcinoma. The CDR3 DNA reads TGTGCCAGCAGAAAAAACGACGGAGCGCAAGGCTACACCTTC. Its protein product is CASRKNDGAQGYTF.